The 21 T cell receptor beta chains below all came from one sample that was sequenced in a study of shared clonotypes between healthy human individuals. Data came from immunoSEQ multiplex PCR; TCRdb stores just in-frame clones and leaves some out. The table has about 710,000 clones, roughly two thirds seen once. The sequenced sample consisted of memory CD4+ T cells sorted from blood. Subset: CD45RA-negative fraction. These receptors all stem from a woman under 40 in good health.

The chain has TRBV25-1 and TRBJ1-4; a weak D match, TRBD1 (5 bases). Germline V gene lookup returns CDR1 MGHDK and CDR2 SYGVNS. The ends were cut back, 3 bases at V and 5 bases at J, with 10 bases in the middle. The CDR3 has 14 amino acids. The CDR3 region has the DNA TGTGCCAGCAGTGATACGGGGCTCAATGAAAAACTGTTTTTT. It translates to CASSDTGLNEKLFF. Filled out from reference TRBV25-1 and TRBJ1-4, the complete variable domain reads EADIYQTPRYLVIGTGKKITLECSQTMGHDKMYWYQQDPGMELHLIHYSYGVNSTEKGDLSSESTVSRIRTEHFPLTLESARPSHTSQYLCASSDTGLNEKLFFGSGTQLSVL.

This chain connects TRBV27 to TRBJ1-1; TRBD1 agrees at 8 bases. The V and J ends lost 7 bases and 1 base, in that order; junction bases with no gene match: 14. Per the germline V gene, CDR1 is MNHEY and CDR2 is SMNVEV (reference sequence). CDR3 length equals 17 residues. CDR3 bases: TGTGCCAGCACCCTGCGGGGCAGGGGGCACCCGAACACTGAAGCTTTCTTT. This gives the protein CASTLRGRGHPNTEAFF.

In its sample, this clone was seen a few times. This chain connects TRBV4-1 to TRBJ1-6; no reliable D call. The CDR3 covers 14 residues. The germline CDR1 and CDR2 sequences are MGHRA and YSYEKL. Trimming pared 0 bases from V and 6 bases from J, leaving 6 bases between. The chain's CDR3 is CASSQDRGNSPLHF. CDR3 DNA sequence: TGCGCCAGCAGCCAAGATCGGGGTAATTCACCCCTCCACTTT.

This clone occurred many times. The CDR3 sequence is CAWSSSLGPSGNTIYF. The CDR3 DNA follows: TGTGCCTGGAGTAGCTCTCTGGGTCCCTCTGGAAACACCATATATTTT. This chain joins TRBV30 and TRBJ1-3; D gene unclear. CDR3 length: 16 residues. V lost 2 bases to trimming and J lost 0 bases, with 14 bases between them. Germline V gene data show CDR1 as GTSNPN and CDR2 as SVGIG (reference sequence).

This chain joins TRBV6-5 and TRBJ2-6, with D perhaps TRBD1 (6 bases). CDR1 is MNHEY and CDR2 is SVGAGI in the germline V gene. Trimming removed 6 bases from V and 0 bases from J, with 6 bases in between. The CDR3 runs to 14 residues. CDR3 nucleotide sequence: TGTGCCAGCAGGGACAGCTCTGGGGCCAACGTCCTGACTTTC. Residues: CASRDSSGANVLTF.

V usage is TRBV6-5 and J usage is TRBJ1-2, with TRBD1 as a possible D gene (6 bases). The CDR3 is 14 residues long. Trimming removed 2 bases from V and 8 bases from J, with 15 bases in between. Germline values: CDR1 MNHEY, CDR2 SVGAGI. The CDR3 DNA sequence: TGTGCCAGCAGTTACGATGGTCAGGGGCGAGGCTACACCTTC. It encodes CASSYDGQGRGYTF.

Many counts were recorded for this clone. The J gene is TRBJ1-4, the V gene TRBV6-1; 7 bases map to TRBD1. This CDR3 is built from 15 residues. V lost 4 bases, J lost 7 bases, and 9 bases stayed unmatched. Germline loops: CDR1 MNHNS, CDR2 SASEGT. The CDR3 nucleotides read TGTGCCAGCAGTGCCCAAGACAGGGAACGTGAAAAACTGTTTTTT. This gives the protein CASSAQDREREKLFF.

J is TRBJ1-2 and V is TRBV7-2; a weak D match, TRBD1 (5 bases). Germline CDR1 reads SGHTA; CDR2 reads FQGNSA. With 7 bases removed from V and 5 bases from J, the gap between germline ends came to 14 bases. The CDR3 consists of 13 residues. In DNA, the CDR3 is TGTGCCAGCACCCCGGGGGGGGGATATGGCTACACCTTC. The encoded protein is CASTPGGGYGYTF.

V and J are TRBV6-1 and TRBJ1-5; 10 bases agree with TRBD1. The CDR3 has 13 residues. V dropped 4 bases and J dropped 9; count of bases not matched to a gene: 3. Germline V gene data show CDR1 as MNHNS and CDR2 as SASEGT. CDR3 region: CASSGDRGRPQHF. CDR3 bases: TGTGCCAGCAGTGGGGACAGGGGACGGCCCCAGCATTTT.

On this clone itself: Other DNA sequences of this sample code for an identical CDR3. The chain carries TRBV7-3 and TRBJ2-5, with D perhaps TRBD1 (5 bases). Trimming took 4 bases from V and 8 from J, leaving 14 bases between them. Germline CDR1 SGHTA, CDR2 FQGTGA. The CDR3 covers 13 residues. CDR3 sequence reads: CASSSQGGETQYF. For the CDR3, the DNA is TGTGCCAGCAGCTCCCAGGGTGGCGAAACCCAGTACTTC.

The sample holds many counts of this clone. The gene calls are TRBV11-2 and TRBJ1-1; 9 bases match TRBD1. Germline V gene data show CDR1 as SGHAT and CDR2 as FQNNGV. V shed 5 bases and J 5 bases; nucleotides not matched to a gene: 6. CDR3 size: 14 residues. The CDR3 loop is CASSPGTGKTEAFF. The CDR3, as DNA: TGTGCCAGCAGCCCCGGGACAGGGAAGACTGAAGCTTTCTTT.

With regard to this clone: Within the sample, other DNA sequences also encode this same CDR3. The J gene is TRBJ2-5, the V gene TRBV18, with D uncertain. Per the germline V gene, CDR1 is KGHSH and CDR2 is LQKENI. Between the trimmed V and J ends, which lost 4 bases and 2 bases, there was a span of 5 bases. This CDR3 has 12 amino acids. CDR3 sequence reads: CASSRAQETQYF. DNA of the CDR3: TGTGCCAGCTCACGGGCACAAGAGACCCAGTACTTC.

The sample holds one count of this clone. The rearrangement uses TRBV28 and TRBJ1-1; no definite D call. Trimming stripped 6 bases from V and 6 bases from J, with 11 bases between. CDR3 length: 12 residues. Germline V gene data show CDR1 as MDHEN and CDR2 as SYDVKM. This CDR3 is CASRRREAEAFF. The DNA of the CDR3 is TGTGCCAGCAGGCGACGGGAGGCTGAAGCTTTCTTT. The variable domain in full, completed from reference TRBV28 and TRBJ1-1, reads DVKVTQSSRYLVKRTGEKVFLECVQDMDHENMFWYRQDPGLGLRLIYFSYDVKMKEKGDIPEGYSVSREKKERFSLILESASTNQTSMYLCASRRREAEAFFGQGTRLTVV.

CDR3: CASSANLEQYF. The CDR3 DNA reads as TGTGCCAGCAGTGCAAATCTTGAGCAGTACTTC. The chain links TRBV2 to TRBJ2-7, with unresolved D. The germline V and J ends were trimmed by 4 bases and 7 bases, with 8 bases remaining between them. Germline V CDR1 and CDR2: SNHLY, FYNNEI. The CDR3 extends over 11 amino acids. Full variable domain (outside the CDR3, taken from reference TRBV2 and TRBJ2-7): EPEVTQTPSHQVTQMGQEVILRCVPISNHLYFYWYRQILGQKVEFLVSFYNNEISEKSEIFDDQFSVERPDGSNFTLKIRSTKLEDSAMYFCASSANLEQYFGPGTRLTVT.

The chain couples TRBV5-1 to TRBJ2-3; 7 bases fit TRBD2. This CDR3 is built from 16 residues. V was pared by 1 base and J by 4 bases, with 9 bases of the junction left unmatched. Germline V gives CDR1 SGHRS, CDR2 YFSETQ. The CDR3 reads CASSLLVAGSADTQYF. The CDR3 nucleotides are TGCGCCAGCAGCTTGCTAGTAGCGGGTAGCGCAGATACGCAGTATTTT. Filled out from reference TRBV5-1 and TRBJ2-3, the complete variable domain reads KAGVTQTPRYLIKTRGQQVTLSCSPISGHRSVSWYQQTPGQGLQFLFEYFSETQRNKGNFPGRFSGRQFSNSRSEMNVSTLELGDSALYLCASSLLVAGSADTQYFGPGTRLTVL.

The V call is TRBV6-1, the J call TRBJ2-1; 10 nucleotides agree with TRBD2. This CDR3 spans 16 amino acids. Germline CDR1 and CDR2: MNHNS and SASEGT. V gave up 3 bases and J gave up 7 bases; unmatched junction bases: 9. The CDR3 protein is CASSEGHSGGWNEQFF. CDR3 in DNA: TGTGCCAGCAGTGAGGGGCATAGCGGGGGGTGGAATGAGCAGTTCTTC.

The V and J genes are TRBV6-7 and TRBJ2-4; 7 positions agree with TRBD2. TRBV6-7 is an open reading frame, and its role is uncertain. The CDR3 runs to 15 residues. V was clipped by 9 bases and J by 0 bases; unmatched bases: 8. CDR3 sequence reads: CARVTGLVAKNIQYF. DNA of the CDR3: TGTGCCAGGGTGACCGGACTAGTAGCCAAAAACATTCAGTACTTC.

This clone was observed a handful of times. CDR3 nucleotides: TGTGCCAGCAGCTTCGCGGGTCACCACGAGCAGTACTTC. Encoded protein: CASSFAGHHEQYF. V and J are TRBV5-4 and TRBJ2-7, with D perhaps TRBD2 (5 bases). This CDR3 is 13 amino acids long. Germline-derived CDR1 and CDR2 are SGHNT and YYREEE (reference sequence). Trimming removed 2 bases from V and 5 bases from J, with 11 bases in between.

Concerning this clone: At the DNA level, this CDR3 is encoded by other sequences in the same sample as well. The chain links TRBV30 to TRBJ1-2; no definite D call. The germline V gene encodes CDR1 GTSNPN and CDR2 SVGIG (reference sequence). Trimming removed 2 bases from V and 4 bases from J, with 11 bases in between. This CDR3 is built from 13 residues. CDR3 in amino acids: CAWSPGHLYGYTF. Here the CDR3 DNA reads TGTGCCTGGAGTCCCGGGCACCTCTATGGCTACACCTTC.

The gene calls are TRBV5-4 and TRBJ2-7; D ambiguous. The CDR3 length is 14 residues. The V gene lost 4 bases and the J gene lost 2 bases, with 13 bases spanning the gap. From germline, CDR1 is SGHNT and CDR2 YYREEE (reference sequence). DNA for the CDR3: TGTGCCAGCAGCAGTCACAGCAGTACCTACGAGCAGTACTTC. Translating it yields CASSSHSSTYEQYF.

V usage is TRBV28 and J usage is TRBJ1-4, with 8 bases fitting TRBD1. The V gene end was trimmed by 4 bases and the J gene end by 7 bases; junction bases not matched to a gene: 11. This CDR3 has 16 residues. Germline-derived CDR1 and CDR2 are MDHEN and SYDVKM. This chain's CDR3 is CASSSTSRTGSEKLFF. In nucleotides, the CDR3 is TGTGCCAGCAGTTCCACTTCCCGGACAGGGAGTGAAAAACTGTTTTTT.